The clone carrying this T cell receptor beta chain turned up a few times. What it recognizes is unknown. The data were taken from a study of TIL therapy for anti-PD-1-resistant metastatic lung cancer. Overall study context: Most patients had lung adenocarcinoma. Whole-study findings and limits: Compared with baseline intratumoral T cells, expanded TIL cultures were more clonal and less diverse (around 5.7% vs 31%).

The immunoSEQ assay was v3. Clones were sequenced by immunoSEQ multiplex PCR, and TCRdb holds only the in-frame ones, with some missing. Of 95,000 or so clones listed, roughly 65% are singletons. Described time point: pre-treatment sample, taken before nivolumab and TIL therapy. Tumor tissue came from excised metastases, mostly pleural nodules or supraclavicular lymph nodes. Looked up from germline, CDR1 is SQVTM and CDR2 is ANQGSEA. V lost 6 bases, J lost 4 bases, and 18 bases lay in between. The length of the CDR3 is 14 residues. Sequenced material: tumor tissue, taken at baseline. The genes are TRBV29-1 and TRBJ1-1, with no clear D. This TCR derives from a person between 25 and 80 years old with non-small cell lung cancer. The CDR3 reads CSVAGSGLATEAFF. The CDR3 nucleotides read TGCAGCGTGGCAGGTTCCGGGCTGGCCACTGAAGCTTTCTTT.